This T cell receptor beta chain was found in a study of blood T cell repertoires in COVID-19. Study-level information: There were acute and convalescent COVID-19 samples, and they came from the United States, Italy and Spain. The cDNA or gDNA used as material had been derived from T cells, B-cell-depleted T cells, or PBMCs.

CDR3 length: 16 residues. The V gene lost 3 bases and the J gene lost 6 bases, with 18 bases spanning the gap. Germline lookup yields CDR1 LGHDT and CDR2 YNNKEL (reference sequence). In the source study's methods: Nucleated cell counts were estimated from reference gene primer amplification. The data were produced by immunoSEQ multiplex PCR, yet TCRdb's version contains in-frame clones alone and is incomplete. The V and J calls and clone size come from that table; D and trimming were worked out from the DNA. The data hold more than 25,000 clones, with more than 70% observed a single time. This clonotype was obtained from a middle-aged woman with active or convalescent COVID-19. The specimen was peripheral blood. This chain uses TRBV3-1 (or the pseudogene TRBV3-2) with TRBJ1-5, with a weak D call TRBD1 (5 bases). The CDR3 nucleotides read TGTGCCAGCAGCCACGGGGGAGAGGTCTGGGGTCAGCCCCAGCATTTT. Its protein is CASSHGGEVWGQPQHF.